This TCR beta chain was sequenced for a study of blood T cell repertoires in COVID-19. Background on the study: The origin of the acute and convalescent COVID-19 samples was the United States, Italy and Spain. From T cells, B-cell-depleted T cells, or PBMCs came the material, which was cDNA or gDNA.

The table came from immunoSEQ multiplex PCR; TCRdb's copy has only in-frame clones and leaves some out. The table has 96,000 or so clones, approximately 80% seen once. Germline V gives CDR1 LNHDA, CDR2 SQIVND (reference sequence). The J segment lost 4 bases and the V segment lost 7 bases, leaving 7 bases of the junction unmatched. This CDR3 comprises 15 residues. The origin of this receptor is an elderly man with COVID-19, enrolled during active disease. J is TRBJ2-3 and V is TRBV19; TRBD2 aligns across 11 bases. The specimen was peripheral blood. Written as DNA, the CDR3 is TGTGCCAGTAATGGCGGGACTAGCGGTGCAGATACGCAGTATTTT. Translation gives CASNGGTSGADTQYF.